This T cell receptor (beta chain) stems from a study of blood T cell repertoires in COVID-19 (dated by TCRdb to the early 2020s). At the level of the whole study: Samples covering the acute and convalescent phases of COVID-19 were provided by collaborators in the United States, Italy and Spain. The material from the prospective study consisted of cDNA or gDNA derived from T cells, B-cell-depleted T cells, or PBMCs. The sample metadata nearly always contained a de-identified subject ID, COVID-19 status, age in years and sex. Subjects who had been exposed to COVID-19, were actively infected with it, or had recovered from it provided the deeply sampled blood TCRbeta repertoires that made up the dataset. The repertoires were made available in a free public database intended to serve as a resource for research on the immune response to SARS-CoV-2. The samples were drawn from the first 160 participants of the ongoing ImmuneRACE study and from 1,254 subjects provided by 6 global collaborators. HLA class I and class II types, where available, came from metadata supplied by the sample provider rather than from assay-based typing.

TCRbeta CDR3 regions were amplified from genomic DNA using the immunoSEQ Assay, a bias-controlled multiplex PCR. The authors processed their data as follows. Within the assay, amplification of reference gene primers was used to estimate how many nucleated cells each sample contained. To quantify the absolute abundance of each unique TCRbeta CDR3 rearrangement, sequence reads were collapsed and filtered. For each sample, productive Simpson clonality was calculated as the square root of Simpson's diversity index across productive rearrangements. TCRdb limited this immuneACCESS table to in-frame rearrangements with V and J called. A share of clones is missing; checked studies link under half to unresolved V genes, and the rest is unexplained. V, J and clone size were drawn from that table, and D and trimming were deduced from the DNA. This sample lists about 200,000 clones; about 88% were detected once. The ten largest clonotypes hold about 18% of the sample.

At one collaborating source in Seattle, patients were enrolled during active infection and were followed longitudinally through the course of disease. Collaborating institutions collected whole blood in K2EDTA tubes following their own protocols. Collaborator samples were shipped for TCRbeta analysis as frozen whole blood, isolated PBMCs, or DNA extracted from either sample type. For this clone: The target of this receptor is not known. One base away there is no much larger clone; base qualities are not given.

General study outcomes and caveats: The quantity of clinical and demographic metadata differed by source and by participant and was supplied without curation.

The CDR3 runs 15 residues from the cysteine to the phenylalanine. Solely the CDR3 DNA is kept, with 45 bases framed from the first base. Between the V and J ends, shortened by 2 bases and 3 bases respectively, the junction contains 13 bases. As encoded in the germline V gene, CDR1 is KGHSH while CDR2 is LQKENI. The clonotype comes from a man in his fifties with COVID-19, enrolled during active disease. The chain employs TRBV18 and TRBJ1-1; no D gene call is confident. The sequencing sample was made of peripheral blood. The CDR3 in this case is CASSPSSAADTEAFF. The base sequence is TGTGCCAGCTCACCAAGTTCGGCGGCGGACACTGAAGCTTTCTTT.